The rows below give T cell receptor beta chains drawn from one sample of a study of T cell responses to AZD1222 COVID-19 vaccine. The method was immunoSEQ multiplex PCR; TCRdb's version includes in-frame clones alone and lacks a portion of them. Of around 84,000 clones in the sample, around 90% were seen once. The sample was peripheral blood, taken on day 0 of AZD1222 vaccination. These receptors came from an adult in good health. The CDR3 runs from the conserved cysteine through the conserved F or W. D genes are given only for firm matches. Where a row states a size, it is once, few, many or the class of an expanded clone; other rows omit it.

V gene: TRBV15; clone size: -; J gene: TRBJ1-1; D gene: -; CDR3 DNA: TGTGCCACCAGCAGATCAACTGGGGGGACTGAAGCTTTCTTT; CDR3 protein: CATSRSTGGTEAFF
V gene: TRBV10-2; clone size: -; J gene: TRBJ2-1; D gene: -; CDR3 DNA: TGCGCCAGCAGTGAGTTGAGCGGCACCTACAATGAGCAGTTCTTC; CDR3 protein: CASSELSGTYNEQFF
V gene: TRBV11-1; clone size: -; J gene: TRBJ2-7; D gene: -; CDR3 DNA: TGTGCCAGCAGTATAGAAGGACAGACCCTCTACGAGCAGTACTTC; CDR3 protein: CASSIEGQTLYEQYF
V gene: TRBV2; clone size: -; J gene: TRBJ2-7; D gene: TRBD2; CDR3 DNA: TGTGCCAGCACCGGGACTAGTAGCTTCCACGAGCAGTACTTC; CDR3 protein: CASTGTSSFHEQYF
V gene: TRBV27; clone size: -; J gene: TRBJ2-1; D gene: TRBD2; CDR3 DNA: TGTGCCAGCAGCCTGAGCGGGAGCTCCTACAATGAGCAGTTCTTC; CDR3 protein: CASSLSGSSYNEQFF
V gene: TRBV25-1; clone size: -; J gene: TRBJ2-1; D gene: TRBD1; CDR3 DNA: TGTGCCAGCAGAACCGGGACAGGGGGCTGGAATGAGCAGTTCTTC; CDR3 protein: CASRTGTGGWNEQFF
V gene: TRBV4-2; clone size: -; J gene: TRBJ1-2; D gene: TRBD1; CDR3 DNA: TGTGCCAGCAGCCAAGATTATTTGGGACAGGGATATGGCTACACCTTC; CDR3 protein: CASSQDYLGQGYGYTF
V gene: TRBV25-1; clone size: -; J gene: TRBJ1-4; D gene: -; CDR3 DNA: TGTGCCAGCAGTGCCGCGGTAGGGGTTGACGAAAAACTGTTTTTT; CDR3 protein: CASSAAVGVDEKLFF
V gene: TRBV9; clone size: -; J gene: TRBJ1-1; D gene: TRBD1; CDR3 DNA: TGTGCCAGCAGCGTAGGCGGGACAGGGGGCGCTGGCACTGAAGCTTTCTTT; CDR3 protein: CASSVGGTGGAGTEAFF
V gene: TRBV9; clone size: -; J gene: TRBJ1-2; D gene: -; CDR3 DNA: TGTGCCAGCAGCGCCCGGGGACCAAGCTATGGCTACACCTTC; CDR3 protein: CASSARGPSYGYTF
V gene: TRBV28; clone size: -; J gene: TRBJ2-1; D gene: TRBD2; CDR3 DNA: TGTGCCAGCAGTTTAGCGGGAGGGCCCCCATTGGATGAGCAGTTCTTC; CDR3 protein: CASSLAGGPPLDEQFF
V gene: TRBV7-9; clone size: once; J gene: TRBJ1-1; D gene: TRBD1; CDR3 DNA: TGTGCCAGCAGCCTTGGACAGGTCCCTGAAGCTTTCTTT; CDR3 protein: CASSLGQVPEAFF
V gene: TRBV28; clone size: -; J gene: TRBJ1-2; D gene: -; CDR3 DNA: TGTGCCAGCAGTTTTGGCAGGGCCGGGGGGTATGGCTACACCTTC; CDR3 protein: CASSFGRAGGYGYTF
V gene: TRBV5-1; clone size: -; J gene: TRBJ2-2; D gene: TRBD2; CDR3 DNA: TGCGCCAGCAGGCGGACTAGCGGGAGCCCCGGGGAGCTGTTTTTT; CDR3 protein: CASRRTSGSPGELFF
V gene: TRBV21-1; clone size: -; J gene: TRBJ2-1; D gene: -; CDR3 DNA: TGTGCCAGCAGCAACCGGACTAGCGGAGACCCCCCCCTTGAGCAGTTCTTC; CDR3 protein: CASSNRTSGDPPLEQFF
V gene: TRBV5-1; clone size: -; J gene: TRBJ2-6; D gene: -; CDR3 DNA: TGCGCCAGCAGCTTGGGGCCCCGCGAGCGATCCCACTCTGGGGCCAACGTCCTGACTTTC; CDR3 protein: CASSLGPRERSHSGANVLTF
V gene: TRBV6-1; clone size: -; J gene: TRBJ2-7; D gene: -; CDR3 DNA: TGTGCCAGCAGTGAATACCAGGGCTCCTACGAGCAGTACTTC; CDR3 protein: CASSEYQGSYEQYF
V gene: TRBV4-1; clone size: -; J gene: TRBJ2-7; D gene: -; CDR3 DNA: TGCGCCAGCAGCCAAGGGGATCTAGGTTCTAGATCACAGCCCAAGCACGGCGAGCAGTACTTC; CDR3 protein: CASSQGDLGSRSQPKHGEQYF
V gene: TRBV6-1; clone size: few; J gene: TRBJ1-1; D gene: -; CDR3 DNA: TGTGCCAGCAGTGAAACTCCCTCGGGAAGGACTGAAGCTTTCTTT; CDR3 protein: CASSETPSGRTEAFF
V gene: TRBV4-3; clone size: -; J gene: TRBJ2-1; D gene: -; CDR3 DNA: TGCGCCAGCAGCCAAGTAAGAGGTGCCGGAGGTGAGCAGTTCTTC; CDR3 protein: CASSQVRGAGGEQFF
V gene: TRBV19; clone size: -; J gene: TRBJ2-1; D gene: -; CDR3 DNA: TGTGCCAGTAGTCGGGATCCCCTACCCCAAAATGAGCAGTTCTTC; CDR3 protein: CASSRDPLPQNEQFF
V gene: TRBV19; clone size: -; J gene: TRBJ2-1; D gene: -; CDR3 DNA: TGTGCCAGTAGGAGAGGGTCAGGGAACTACAATGAGCAGTTCTTC; CDR3 protein: CASRRGSGNYNEQFF
V gene: TRBV11-2; clone size: -; J gene: TRBJ1-5; D gene: -; CDR3 DNA: TGTGCCAGCAGCTTACCCGGGGTCAGTCAGCCCCAGCATTTT; CDR3 protein: CASSLPGVSQPQHF
V gene: TRBV27; clone size: -; J gene: TRBJ1-2; D gene: TRBD1; CDR3 DNA: TGTGCCAGCAGCCCCGAGGGACAGGGGTATGGCTACACCTTC; CDR3 protein: CASSPEGQGYGYTF
V gene: TRBV27; clone size: -; J gene: TRBJ2-5; D gene: -; CDR3 DNA: TGTGCCAGCAAACAGGAGACCCAGTACTTC; CDR3 protein: CASKQETQYF
V gene: TRBV6-2/TRBV6-3; clone size: -; J gene: TRBJ2-5; D gene: -; CDR3 DNA: -; CDR3 protein: CASSSSETQYF
V gene: TRBV28; clone size: -; J gene: TRBJ2-1; D gene: TRBD2; CDR3 DNA: TGTGCCAGCAGTTTTGGCGGGAGCTCCTACAATGAGCAGTTCTTC; CDR3 protein: CASSFGGSSYNEQFF
V gene: TRBV28; clone size: -; J gene: TRBJ2-7; D gene: -; CDR3 DNA: TGTGCCAGCAGTTTAGAGGAGTCCTCCTACGAGCAGTACTTC; CDR3 protein: CASSLEESSYEQYF
V gene: TRBV5-4; clone size: -; J gene: TRBJ1-4; D gene: -; CDR3 DNA: TGTGCCAGCAGCTTCTCAGGGGAGCCGGAAAAACTGTTTTTT; CDR3 protein: CASSFSGEPEKLFF
V gene: TRBV6-1; clone size: -; J gene: TRBJ1-5; D gene: -; CDR3 DNA: TGTGCCAGCAGTTCCGCGGAGACAGATTATCAGCCCCAGCATTTT; CDR3 protein: CASSSAETDYQPQHF
V gene: TRBV27; clone size: once; J gene: TRBJ2-7; D gene: -; CDR3 DNA: TGTGCCAGCAGTTTATCGAGCGGATACGAGCAGTACTTC; CDR3 protein: CASSLSSGYEQYF
V gene: TRBV28; clone size: -; J gene: TRBJ2-3; D gene: -; CDR3 DNA: TGTGCCAGCACCTCAAAAAGGGGGTTTAGCACAGATACGCAGTATTTT; CDR3 protein: CASTSKRGFSTDTQYF
V gene: TRBV29-1; clone size: -; J gene: TRBJ2-5; D gene: TRBD2; CDR3 DNA: TGCAGCGTTGCCCCAACTAGCGTGGGGACCCAGTACTTC; CDR3 protein: CSVAPTSVGTQYF
V gene: TRBV5-1; clone size: -; J gene: TRBJ1-1; D gene: -; CDR3 DNA: TGCGCCAGCAGCTTGGAGCAGGGGACTGAAGCTTTCTTT; CDR3 protein: CASSLEQGTEAFF
V gene: TRBV9; clone size: -; J gene: TRBJ1-2; D gene: -; CDR3 DNA: TGTGCCAGCAGCGTGGGGAACAGGGCGCGCTACACCTTC; CDR3 protein: CASSVGNRARYTF
V gene: TRBV18; clone size: few; J gene: TRBJ2-7; D gene: TRBD1; CDR3 DNA: TGTGCCAGCTCACCACCGGGACAGAACCCCTACGAGCAGTACTTC; CDR3 protein: CASSPPGQNPYEQYF
V gene: TRBV3-1/TRBV3-2; clone size: -; J gene: TRBJ1-2; D gene: TRBD1; CDR3 DNA: TGTGCCAGCAGCCAAGATATCGGGACAGGGGACTATGGCTACACCTTC; CDR3 protein: CASSQDIGTGDYGYTF
V gene: TRBV19; clone size: -; J gene: TRBJ1-4; D gene: -; CDR3 DNA: TGTGCCAGTAGTGAGAACGGGATCGGGGAAAAACTGTTTTTT; CDR3 protein: CASSENGIGEKLFF
V gene: TRBV5-6; clone size: -; J gene: TRBJ2-7; D gene: -; CDR3 DNA: TGTGCCAGCAGCTTCGGTGAGAGCTCCTACGAGCAGTACTTC; CDR3 protein: CASSFGESSYEQYF
V gene: TRBV7-3; clone size: -; J gene: TRBJ2-2; D gene: -; CDR3 DNA: TGTGCCAGCAGCCCTGGGTTGGTCACCGGGGAGCTGTTTTTT; CDR3 protein: CASSPGLVTGELFF
V gene: TRBV6-1; clone size: -; J gene: TRBJ2-1; D gene: -; CDR3 DNA: TGTGCCAGCAGTGCGCAATCCCGGATGCTTTACAATGAGCAGTTCTTC; CDR3 protein: CASSAQSRMLYNEQFF
V gene: TRBV5-8; clone size: few; J gene: TRBJ2-1; D gene: -; CDR3 DNA: TGTGCCAGCAGCCCGGGATTTTACAATGAGCAGTTCTTC; CDR3 protein: CASSPGFYNEQFF
V gene: TRBV24-1; clone size: -; J gene: TRBJ2-7; D gene: TRBD1; CDR3 DNA: TGTGCCACCAGGGACAGGGGCGGATACGAGCAGTACTTC; CDR3 protein: CATRDRGGYEQYF
V gene: TRBV21-1; clone size: once; J gene: TRBJ1-4; D gene: -; CDR3 DNA: TGTGCCAGCAGCACCGGACAGCATAATGAAAAACTGTTTTTT; CDR3 protein: CASSTGQHNEKLFF
V gene: TRBV2; clone size: -; J gene: TRBJ2-7; D gene: TRBD2; CDR3 DNA: TGTGCCAGCAGTGGACTAGCGGGAGCGTACGAGCAGTACTTC; CDR3 protein: CASSGLAGAYEQYF
V gene: TRBV4-3; clone size: few; J gene: TRBJ1-4; D gene: -; CDR3 DNA: TGCGCCAGCAGCCAAGATTGGGGGACTAATGAAAAACTGTTTTTT; CDR3 protein: CASSQDWGTNEKLFF
V gene: TRBV19; clone size: once; J gene: TRBJ2-1; D gene: -; CDR3 DNA: TGTGCCACCTCCCAGTCGGGGTGGGGTTCCTACAATGAGCAGTTCTTC; CDR3 protein: CATSQSGWGSYNEQFF
V gene: TRBV5-1; clone size: -; J gene: TRBJ1-1; D gene: -; CDR3 DNA: TGCGCCAGCAGCTACACAACACCGAACACTGAAGCTTTCTTT; CDR3 protein: CASSYTTPNTEAFF
V gene: TRBV2; clone size: once; J gene: TRBJ1-1; D gene: TRBD1; CDR3 DNA: TGTGCCAGCAGTGTCGACAGGGGGAACACTGAAGCTTTCTTT; CDR3 protein: CASSVDRGNTEAFF
V gene: TRBV29-1; clone size: -; J gene: TRBJ1-1; D gene: -; CDR3 DNA: TGCAGCGCCCGGACGCAGAACACTGAAGCTTTCTTT; CDR3 protein: CSARTQNTEAFF
V gene: TRBV5-4; clone size: -; J gene: TRBJ1-3; D gene: TRBD1; CDR3 DNA: TGTGCCAGCAGCGGCGACAGGGCTGGAAACACCATATATTTT; CDR3 protein: CASSGDRAGNTIYF
V gene: TRBV2; clone size: -; J gene: TRBJ1-6; D gene: -; CDR3 DNA: TGTGCCAGCAGTGAAGGGGTACAGGGAGTTGGTTCACCCCTCCACTTT; CDR3 protein: CASSEGVQGVGSPLHF
V gene: TRBV6-6; clone size: -; J gene: TRBJ1-1; D gene: -; CDR3 DNA: TGTGCCAGCAGTAAACCCAGGGGAGATAAGACTGAAGCTTTCTTT; CDR3 protein: CASSKPRGDKTEAFF
V gene: TRBV2; clone size: -; J gene: TRBJ2-5; D gene: -; CDR3 DNA: TGTGCCAGCAGTGAACTGACGGAACAAGAGACCCAGTACTTC; CDR3 protein: CASSELTEQETQYF
V gene: TRBV19; clone size: -; J gene: TRBJ2-3; D gene: -; CDR3 DNA: TGTGCCAGTAGTGTTCTAGGCACAGATACGCAGTATTTT; CDR3 protein: CASSVLGTDTQYF
V gene: TRBV27; clone size: -; J gene: TRBJ1-5; D gene: TRBD1; CDR3 DNA: TGTGCCAGCAGTGCCGACAGGGCGAATCAGCCCCAGCATTTT; CDR3 protein: CASSADRANQPQHF
V gene: TRBV6-2/TRBV6-3; clone size: -; J gene: TRBJ2-4; D gene: TRBD2; CDR3 DNA: TGTGCCAGCAGTACGACTAGCGGGGGGATCAAAAACATTCAGTACTTC; CDR3 protein: CASSTTSGGIKNIQYF
V gene: TRBV15; clone size: -; J gene: TRBJ1-5; D gene: -; CDR3 DNA: TGTGCCACCGGCGACAGGTATAGCAATCAGCCCCAGCATTTT; CDR3 protein: CATGDRYSNQPQHF
V gene: TRBV7-2; clone size: -; J gene: TRBJ2-6; D gene: -; CDR3 DNA: TGTGCCAGCAGCTTGGCTGGGGCCAACGTCCTGACTTTC; CDR3 protein: CASSLAGANVLTF